This T cell receptor (beta chain) was obtained from a study of cytomegalovirus exposure and HLA in healthy donors (dated by TCRdb to 2015 to 2018). General notes on the study: An earlier analysis of 587 of the donors reported approximately 280 Gb of sequence data and around 100 million unique TCR beta sequences obtained from 180 million or so T cells. An early release that covered about 600 HLA-typed donors contained about 300 gigabases of sequencing data and around 80 million unique TCR sequences. HLA typing covered class I and class II loci at four-digit resolution. The study combined high-throughput TCR immunosequencing, statistical association of individual TCRs with disease status, and machine learning to predict cytomegalovirus infection status. The study profiled the T cell repertoires of under 850 subjects by immunosequencing and related them to cytomegalovirus serostatus. The number of typed donors differed by locus: about 620-630 for A, B, C, DRB1 and DQB1; 522 for DQA1; 606 for DPA1; and 400 to 480 for DPB1. Several DR-DQ haplotypes were treated as single units for association and clustering because of strong linkage in the cohort. Every discovery cohort repertoire had been produced on one sequencing platform. Across 398 genotyped donors of the cohort, an average of roughly 250,000 unique TCR beta nucleotide sequences per donor were sequenced, and roughly a sixth of those sequences were non-productive. A later analysis re-analyzed previously published TCR beta repertoires from 550 to 700 donors and added high-resolution HLA genotyping to study TCR occurrence patterns. Rather than drawing on any new phenotypic data, the later analysis identified candidate immune exposures from TCR beta sequences and the way those sequences occurred across donors. An earlier analysis of 587 of the donors applied high-throughput TCR beta sequencing to assess whether each TCR beta V gene segment acted as functional or pseudogenic. Among the roughly 400 genotyped donors, about 85% belonged to the genetic ancestry cluster associated with self-reported Caucasian donors. Donor age, sex, ethnicity and CMV serostatus were compiled alongside the repertoire data. A separate validation cohort of 100 to 150 different subjects was used in addition to the approximately 670-subject first cohort. Genome-wide SNP genotypes for about 65% of the 666 donors were used in a later genetic analysis, which treated that subset as a discovery cohort. The aim of the study was to test whether cataloging public T cell receptors could identify signatures of past pathogen exposure. Broad study findings and their caveats: Compared with the approximately 720-donor mean, donors in an Asian-associated ancestry cluster had fewer N-insertions in productive TCRs, according to a later genetic analysis. In a later analysis, about 16,000 TCR beta sequences were associated with specific HLA alleles at a false discovery rate of 0.05. A cluster of highly shared sequence variants was judged likely to represent a technical artifact of the sequencing pipeline. The only immune exposure information available for the cohort was CMV serostatus. In a later analysis, most CMV-associated TCR beta chains were found to appear HLA-restricted, with HLA associations seemingly driven largely by CMV exposure. In this cohort, only TCR beta chains were sequenced, and detectable features were limited by the absence of alpha or paired-chain data. In a later analysis, several top co-occurrence clusters were reported to appear linked to parvovirus B19, influenza, CMV and Epstein-Barr virus. In a later analysis, HLA-associated TCR beta chains showed more clonal expansion and lower generation probabilities than non-associated chains that were equally common. A further reported finding was that TCR beta sequences accurately predicted the HLA-A and HLA-B alleles for most subjects in the first cohort. In vitro tests confirmed that three of the cytomegalovirus-associated TCR beta chains recognize cytomegalovirus antigens. In a later analysis, the rate of TCR association differed among HLA loci, with DRB1 alleles having the most associated TCRs and HLA-C alleles having the fewest. The 87-base-pair reads could not distinguish some IMGT-functional V segments, including TRBV6-2 and TRBV6-3, so those segments were excluded. The presence/absence analyses assumed that sequencing depth was roughly uniform across donors, and that assumption may not be true. Because HLA typing was missing for some donors at each locus, association tests included only the typed subset. V-gene and J-gene trimming of TCR beta chains was associated with a missense DCLRE1C variant in a later genetic analysis, and the association was replicated in an independent cohort. Across donors, most TCR sequences were observed very rarely, whereas some public TCRs were present in many individuals. An earlier analysis of around 600 of the donors showed that most TCR beta V segments appeared in productive rearrangements either about 87% or about 30% of the time, which broadly matched IMGT annotations. The authors suggested that the approach could potentially be generalized to other disease states and immunological phenotypes. The classifier was reported to diagnose cytomegalovirus status with high specificity and sensitivity in both the original cohort and the validation cohort. In the study, approximately 160 TCR beta chains were listed as associated with cytomegalovirus. Assigning TCR associations to individual alleles was difficult when HLA alleles, especially DR and DQ, strongly co-occurred. The earlier analysis of some 560 of the donors excluded seventeen rarely observed V segments, including chromosome 9 orphons, because counts were too low. Correlated functional status among segregating V segments might be attributable to linkage disequilibrium, but an unknown experimental factor could not be ruled out.

Sequences SGHNT (CDR1) and YYREEE (CDR2) are obtained from the germline V gene (reference sequence). Ends trimmed: V by 6 bases, J by 2 bases; bases unmatched to a gene: 5. Including the terminal cysteine and phenylalanine, the CDR3 comprises 15 residues. CDR3 DNA only is kept here, 45 bases in frame from base 1. Library preparation was by the immunoSEQ multiplex PCR assay. For the multiplex PCR, a mixture combining 60 forward primers for TCR Vbeta segments and 13 reverse primers for TCR Jbeta segments was used. A multiplex PCR assay on genomic DNA amplified the CDR3 region of rearranged TCR beta genes. On the Illumina HiSeq System, the amplified TCR beta libraries were sequenced as 87-base-pair reads. For the original study's pipeline: In a later analysis, 77 million or so unique TCR beta chains were counted across the roughly 700 repertoires, and about 10 million of these chains were shared by at least two donors. To remove PCR and sequencing errors, raw reads were error-corrected and collapsed into unique sequences using a nearest-neighbor algorithm that merged closely related sequences. V, D and J gene segments were assigned by aligning CDR3 sequences to IMGT reference sequences. For a sequence to be retained, at least a six-nucleotide match to both a V gene segment and a J gene segment was required. A rearrangement counted as productive if the CDR3 had no stop codons and remained in frame with V and J, and every other rearrangement counted as non-productive. Following IMGT convention, CDR3 was defined as the stretch from the second conserved V-encoded cysteine to the conserved J-encoded phenylalanine. The earlier analysis of 587 of the donors excluded sequences that lacked an unambiguous match to a single V gene segment. In an earlier analysis of approximately 550 of the donors, V segments were called functional above 56.7% productive rearrangements and were called segregating when the between-donor standard deviation exceeded 5%. A statistical classification framework was built to diagnose cytomegalovirus status from the catalog of TCR beta chain sequences. In a later analysis, TCR nucleotide sequences were compared against IMGT/GENE-DB human TR gene sequences so that V and J genes could be assigned. The TCRdist pipeline was used in a later analysis to assign CDR3 sequences and most-parsimonious VDJ recombination scenarios. A later analysis defined each TCR beta chain by its CDR3 amino acid sequence plus V-gene family, and excluded reads lacking a unique V-gene family. As a way to deal with suspected cross-contamination and a sequencing artifact, a later analysis dropped nearly 600 nucleotide sequences that were highly shared and had low generation probability. A later analysis calculated a clonal expansion index for each public chain from normalized within-repertoire ranks of inferred template counts. A later analysis computed generation probabilities with a VDJ recombination model fitted to out-of-frame rearrangements, and checked the results against IGoR. In a later analysis, TCR-TCR, TCR-HLA and TCR-CMV co-occurrence was scored with hypergeometric tests, and a repertoire-size bias correction was applied to TCR pairs. False discovery rates were estimated in a later analysis by permuting HLA or CMV assignments 20 times. In a later analysis, co-occurring TCRs were grouped using DBSCAN, with TCRdist sequence similarity added in when clustering inside HLA-allele-positive subsets. Co-occurrence clustering excluded repertoires with fewer than 30,000 or more than 120,000 public chains, plus five with anomalous nucleotide sharing. TCRdb stores this immuneACCESS table with in-frame sequences only. Part of the clones is absent; in the studies checked, under half of the shortfall reflects unresolved V genes, and no reason is known for the rest. V, J and clone size were drawn from that table, and D and trimming were deduced from the DNA. Here the sample has about 120,000 clones; more than 60% occur a single time. Jointly, the top ten make up less than 12% of the sample.

A remark on this clone: Its antigen is unknown. Base qualities are not at hand, and no much larger clone is one base apart.

The cohort was made up of approximately 700 healthy bone marrow donors. Cohort members were all nominally healthy when sampled, although unrecorded immune exposures were likely present. The donor was CMV seropositive and was included in the group of 250 to 350 seropositive cohort members. A peripheral blood sample was provided by each donor, and peripheral blood mononuclear cells were used for TCR beta sequencing. Genomic DNA extraction from the blood cell samples was performed with the Qiagen DNeasy Blood Extraction Kit. The material sequenced was PBMCs. The sequence joins TRBV5-4 to TRBJ2-1, with 10 bases aligning to TRBD2. This sequence was found in a man aged 35 to 55 in good health and CMV-seropositive. CDR3 reads: CASIFSGGTYNEQFF. The sequence in DNA is TGTGCCAGCATCTTTAGCGGGGGGACCTACAATGAGCAGTTCTTC.